Listed here are 10 T cell receptor beta chains from one sample, sequenced in a study of shared clonotypes between healthy human individuals (dated by TCRdb to about 2020). Libraries were built with the immunoSEQ multiplex PCR assay. Imported from immuneACCESS, the table was reduced by TCRdb to in-frame sequences with V and J called. These copies leave out some clones; in studies compared against another copy, an unresolved V gene accounts for under half, and the cause of the remainder is not known. For this sample there are hundreds of thousands of clones; roughly 73% appear just once. In total, the top ten clones hold 1.5% to 2% of the sample. The material sequenced was memory CD4+ T cells sorted from blood. Interpreted using the paper, the cell subset or site label stands for: CD45RA-negative fraction. These receptors originate from a woman aged 25 to 45 in good health.

Concerning this clone: The same CDR3 also results from other DNA sequences found in this sample. This rearrangement joins TRBV5-1 to TRBJ1-2; D perhaps matches TRBD1 (5 bases). The CDR3 has 13 amino acids. Germline assignment: CDR1 SGHRS and CDR2 YFSETQ. Trimming removed 5 bases from V and 0 bases from J, with 8 bases in between. The CDR3 loop reads CASSGTANYGYTF. The DNA for the CDR3 is TGCGCCAGCAGTGGGACGGCTAACTATGGCTACACCTTC.

The chain combines TRBV25-1 with TRBJ2-4; no clear D. Germline assignment: CDR1 MGHDK and CDR2 SYGVNS. Trimming shortened V by 4 bases and J by 5 bases, and 6 bases separated the two germline ends. The CDR3 is made up of 12 amino acids. The CDR3 loop reads CASSAEENIQYF. The CDR3 nucleotides read TGTGCCAGCAGTGCCGAGGAAAACATTCAGTACTTC.

The sample holds a few counts of this clone. J is TRBJ2-5 and V is TRBV5-1, with TRBD2 as a possible D gene (6 bases). Trimming removed 1 base from V and 3 bases from J, with 7 bases in between. CDR3 length equals 13 residues. The V gene's germline CDR1 is SGHRS and CDR2 YFSETQ. Here the CDR3 reads CASSLLAEETQYF. In DNA form, the CDR3 reads TGCGCCAGCAGCTTGTTAGCGGAAGAGACCCAGTACTTC.

The genes are TRBV28 and TRBJ1-3; no clear D gene. Trimming took 6 bases from V and 5 from J, leaving 8 bases between them. Germline loops: CDR1 MDHEN, CDR2 SYDVKM. CDR3 size: 12 residues. The CDR3 DNA reads TGTGCCAGCAGAGACTGGAGAAACACCATATATTTT. It yields the protein CASRDWRNTIYF.

In regard to this clone: This may arise from a read error, as a much more abundant clone is one base away. The chain recombines TRBV5-6 with TRBJ1-2; TRBD1 agrees at 10 bases. The CDR3 contains 13 residues. Trimming took 2 bases from V and 7 from J; bases not matched to a gene: 2. In germline, CDR1 is SGHDT, CDR2 YYEEEE. The chain's CDR3 is CASSFDRGLGYTF. The CDR3 region has the DNA TGTGCCAGCAGCTTCGACAGGGGGCTTGGCTACACCTTC.

This chain links TRBV15 with TRBJ2-3; the match to TRBD2 covers 7 bases. This CDR3 is built from 16 residues. V lost 1 base and J lost 5; bases outside the gene matches: 9. Germline V CDR1 and CDR2: LNHNV, YYDKDF (reference sequence). The CDR3 protein is CATSRAEGGLGDTQYF. The CDR3 region has the DNA TGTGCCACCAGCAGAGCTGAGGGAGGGCTCGGAGATACGCAGTATTTT.

This clone was seen just once. The chain joins TRBV19 to TRBJ1-5, with D possibly being TRBD1 (6 bases). The V end was cut by 5 bases, the J end by 2 bases, with 13 bases between. The V gene's germline CDR1 is LNHDA and CDR2 SQIVND (reference sequence). This CDR3 comprises 15 residues. The CDR3 DNA reads TGTGCCAGTAGTCGTCCGTCAGGGGGCAATCAGCCCCAGCATTTT. This codes for CASSRPSGGNQPQHF.

J is TRBJ2-5 and V is TRBV28; a weak D match, TRBD2 (7 bases). Germline V CDR1 and CDR2: MDHEN, SYDVKM. V dropped 6 bases and J dropped 2 bases, with 19 bases sitting between them. There are 16 residues in the CDR3. The CDR3: CASSQKRGGLQETQYF. CDR3 nucleotide sequence: TGTGCCAGCAGCCAAAAAAGGGGGGGCCTACAAGAGACCCAGTACTTC.

This clone was seen only a few times. The genes are TRBV5-1 and TRBJ2-7; D tentatively fits TRBD1 or TRBD2 (6 bases each). The CDR3 consists of 18 residues. Trimming removed 0 bases at V and 7 bases at J, with 26 bases between. Germline V CDR1 and CDR2: SGHRS, YFSETQ. This CDR3 is CASSLELNRRGFIPEQYF. The CDR3 DNA sequence: TGCGCCAGCAGCTTGGAGCTTAACAGGAGGGGGTTTATACCGGAGCAGTACTTC.

This rearrangement joins TRBV6-1 to TRBJ1-1; perhaps TRBD1 as D (6 bases). The germline V gene encodes CDR1 MNHNS and CDR2 SASEGT. V was cut by 4 bases and J by 9 bases, with 15 bases left in between. CDR3 length: 13 amino acids. CDR3 sequence: CASSATDGGKAFF. DNA for the CDR3: TGTGCCAGCAGTGCGACCGACGGGGGCAAAGCTTTCTTT.